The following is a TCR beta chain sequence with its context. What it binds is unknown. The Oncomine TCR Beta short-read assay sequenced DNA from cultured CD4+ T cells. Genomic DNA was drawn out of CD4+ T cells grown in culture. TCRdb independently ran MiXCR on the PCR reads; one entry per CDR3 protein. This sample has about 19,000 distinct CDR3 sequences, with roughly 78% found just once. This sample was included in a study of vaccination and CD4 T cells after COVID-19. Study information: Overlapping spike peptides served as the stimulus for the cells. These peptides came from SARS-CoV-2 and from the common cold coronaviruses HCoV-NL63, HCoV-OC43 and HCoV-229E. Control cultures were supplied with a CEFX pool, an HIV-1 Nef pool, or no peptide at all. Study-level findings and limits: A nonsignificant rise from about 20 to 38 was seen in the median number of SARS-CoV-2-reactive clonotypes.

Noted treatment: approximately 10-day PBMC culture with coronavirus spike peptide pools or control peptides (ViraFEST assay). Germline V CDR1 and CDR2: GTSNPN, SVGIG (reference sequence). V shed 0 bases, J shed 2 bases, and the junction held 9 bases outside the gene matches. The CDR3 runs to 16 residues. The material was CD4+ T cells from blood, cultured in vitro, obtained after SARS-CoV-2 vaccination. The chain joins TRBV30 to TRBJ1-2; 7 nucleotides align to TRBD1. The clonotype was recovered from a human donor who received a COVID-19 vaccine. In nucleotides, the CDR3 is TGTGCCTGGAGTGTACTTCGAGGGGGCGCGAACTATGGCTACACCTTC. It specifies CAWSVLRGGANYGYTF.